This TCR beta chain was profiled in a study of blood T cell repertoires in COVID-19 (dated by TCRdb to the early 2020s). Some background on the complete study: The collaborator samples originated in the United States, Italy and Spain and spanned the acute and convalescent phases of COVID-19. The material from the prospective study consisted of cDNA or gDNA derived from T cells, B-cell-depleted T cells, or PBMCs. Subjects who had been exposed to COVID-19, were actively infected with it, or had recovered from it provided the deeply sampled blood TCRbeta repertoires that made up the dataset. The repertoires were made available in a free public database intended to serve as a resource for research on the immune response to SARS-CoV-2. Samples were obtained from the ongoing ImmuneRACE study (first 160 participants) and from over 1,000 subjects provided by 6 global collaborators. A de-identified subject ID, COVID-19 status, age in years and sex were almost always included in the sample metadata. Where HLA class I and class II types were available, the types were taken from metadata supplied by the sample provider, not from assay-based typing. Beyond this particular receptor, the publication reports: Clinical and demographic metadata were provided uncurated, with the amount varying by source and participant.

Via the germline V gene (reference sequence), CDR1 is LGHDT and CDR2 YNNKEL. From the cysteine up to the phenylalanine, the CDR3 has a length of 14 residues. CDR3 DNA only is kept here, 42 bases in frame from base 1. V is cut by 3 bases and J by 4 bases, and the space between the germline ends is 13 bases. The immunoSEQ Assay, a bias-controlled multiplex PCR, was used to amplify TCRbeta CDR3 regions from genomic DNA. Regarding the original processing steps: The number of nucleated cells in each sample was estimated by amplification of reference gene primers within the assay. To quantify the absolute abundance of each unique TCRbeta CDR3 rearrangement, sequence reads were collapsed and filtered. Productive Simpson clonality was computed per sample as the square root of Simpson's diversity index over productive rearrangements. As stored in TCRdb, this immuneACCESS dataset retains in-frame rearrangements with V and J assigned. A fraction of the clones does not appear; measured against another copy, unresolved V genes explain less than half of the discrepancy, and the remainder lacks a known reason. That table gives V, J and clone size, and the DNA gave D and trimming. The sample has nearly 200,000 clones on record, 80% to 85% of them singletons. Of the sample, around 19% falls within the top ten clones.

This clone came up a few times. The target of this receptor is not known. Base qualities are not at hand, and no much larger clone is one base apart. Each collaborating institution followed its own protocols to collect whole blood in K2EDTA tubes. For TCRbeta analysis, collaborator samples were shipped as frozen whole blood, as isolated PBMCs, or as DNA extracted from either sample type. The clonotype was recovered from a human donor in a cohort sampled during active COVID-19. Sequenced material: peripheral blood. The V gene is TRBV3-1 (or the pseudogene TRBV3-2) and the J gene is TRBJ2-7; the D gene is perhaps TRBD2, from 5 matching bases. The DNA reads TGTGCCAGCAGCCACGCGGGCGGTGTATACGAGCAGTACTTC. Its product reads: CASSHAGGVYEQYF.